This T cell receptor (beta chain) was recovered during a study of cytomegalovirus exposure and HLA in healthy donors. Findings and caveats of the study: Reported findings show TCR beta sequences accurately forecast HLA-A and HLA-B alleles in most subjects.

J was trimmed by 6 bases and V by 6 bases; bases with no gene match: 13. Germline V lookup: CDR1 MDHEN, CDR2 SYDVKM. This CDR3 is 15 amino acids long. Concerning this clone itself: Its antigen is as yet unknown.

The study ran its PCR with 60 Vbeta and 13 Jbeta primers. Some clones are missing from TCRdb's copy, which holds only in-frame ones; the method was immunoSEQ multiplex PCR. Of roughly 100,000 clones in the sample, more than 65% were seen once. This receptor was obtained from a woman younger than 35 in good health and CMV-seropositive. Sequencing input: PBMCs. The V and J genes are TRBV28 and TRBJ2-7, with TRBD2 matching 8 bases. DNA of the CDR3: TGTGCCAGCAGGACGGAGCGGGAGTACGGTGGCGAGCAGTACTTC. Translation gives CASRTEREYGGEQYF.